A selection of T cell receptor beta chains follows, all from one sample in a study of blood T cell repertoires in COVID-19. Method: immunoSEQ multiplex PCR; TCRdb's copy keeps in-frame clones and lacks some. The sample lists around 290,000 clones; 65% to 90% were seen once. The sample was peripheral blood. The receptors shown here come from a woman in her seventies with COVID-19, enrolled during active disease. Both conserved end residues are part of each CDR3. The D gene is left open where the match is weak. Clone size is not always given. Where it is, it says once, few, many or a class for expanded clones.

>TRBD2|TRBV10-3|-|TRBJ2-1
CAISALAGGLYNEQFF
TGTGCCATCAGTGCGCTAGCGGGGGGGCTATACAATGAGCAGTTCTTC
>-|TRBV7-2|-|TRBJ1-5
CASSYSGLDQPQHF
TGTGCCAGCAGCTATTCAGGGTTGGATCAGCCCCAGCATTTT
>-|TRBV4-1|-|TRBJ2-7
CASSQAEGVPYEQYF
TGCGCCAGCAGCCAAGCGGAAGGAGTCCCCTACGAGCAGTACTTC
>-|TRBV5-1|-|TRBJ2-2
CASSSGIGFTGELFF
TGCGCCAGCAGCTCAGGGATAGGGTTCACCGGGGAGCTGTTTTTT
>-|TRBV18|-|TRBJ1-1
CASSPQTDREAFF
TGTGCCAGCTCACCACAGACAGACCGTGAAGCTTTCTTT
>-|TRBV5-6|-|TRBJ2-7
CASSLSGLAYEQYF
TGTGCCAGCAGCTTGTCTGGCTTGGCCTACGAGCAGTACTTC
>-|TRBV2|-|TRBJ1-4
CASRNRATNEKLFF
TGTGCCAGCAGGAACAGGGCAACTAATGAAAAACTGTTTTTT
>-|TRBV21-1|-|TRBJ1-1
CARRKGGPLNTEAFF
TGTGCCAGAAGAAAGGGAGGGCCTCTGAACACTGAAGCTTTCTTT
>-|TRBV6-5|few|TRBJ1-2
CASSYRGTSYGYTF
TGTGCCAGCAGTTACCGCGGGACTTCCTATGGCTACACCTTC
>-|TRBV7-9|-|TRBJ2-2
CASSLQITNTGELFF
TGTGCCAGCAGCCTTCAGATAACGAACACCGGGGAGCTGTTTTTT
>-|TRBV7-9|-|TRBJ2-3
CASSRELTDTQYF
TGTGCCAGCAGCCGGGAGCTCACAGATACGCAGTATTTT
>-|TRBV12-5|-|TRBJ2-3
CASGPGRLPTDTQYF
TGTGCTAGTGGCCCTGGGAGGCTTCCCACAGATACGCAGTATTTT
>TRBD1|TRBV7-9|-|TRBJ1-2
CASSFGQGGYYGYTF
TGTGCCAGCAGCTTCGGACAGGGTGGATACTATGGCTACACCTTC
>-|TRBV10-3|few|TRBJ1-2
CAFVGYTF
TGTGCCTTCGTTGGCTACACCTTC
>TRBD1|TRBV19|-|TRBJ2-3
CASARFAPGQGIGDTQYF
TGTGCCAGTGCCCGGTTTGCACCGGGACAGGGGATCGGGGATACGCAGTATTTT
>TRBD2|TRBV19|-|TRBJ2-3
CASSTRSPTTSGGAIDTQYF
TGTGCCAGTAGTACCCGATCACCTACGACTAGCGGGGGGGCAATAGATACGCAGTATTTT
>TRBD1|TRBV15|-|TRBJ1-1
CATSRSGGMNTEAFF
TGTGCCACCAGCAGATCAGGGGGCATGAACACTGAAGCTTTCTTT
>-|TRBV7-6|-|TRBJ2-2
CASSPGLGGGTGELFF
TGTGCCAGCAGCCCCGGTCTGGGCGGAGGCACCGGGGAGCTGTTTTTT
>TRBD1|TRBV5-1|-|TRBJ1-1
CASSSTGGTEAFF
TGCGCCAGCAGTTCTACAGGGGGTACTGAAGCTTTCTTT
>TRBD1|TRBV23-1|-|TRBJ2-5
CASSQRTGPAGTQYF
TGCGCCAGCAGTCAAAGGACAGGCCCGGCAGGGACCCAGTACTTC
>-|TRBV6-5|-|TRBJ1-5
CASSSRGSNQPQHF
TGTGCCAGCAGTTCCAGAGGAAGCAATCAGCCCCAGCATTTT
>-|TRBV2|-|TRBJ2-6
CASSSPGSGANVLTF
TGTGCCAGCAGTTCTCCCGGCTCTGGGGCCAACGTCCTGACTTTC
>-|TRBV7-2|-|TRBJ1-5
CASSLVYGQPQHF
TGTGCCAGCAGCTTAGTTTATGGCCAGCCCCAGCATTTT
>-|TRBV19|-|TRBJ1-5
CAVAPGGIGFGQPQHF
TGTGCGGTGGCGCCGGGGGGAATAGGTTTCGGTCAGCCCCAGCATTTT
>-|TRBV30|-|TRBJ2-5
CAWSVRDRVLKTQYF
TGTGCCTGGAGTGTACGGGATCGGGTACTGAAGACCCAGTACTTC
>-|TRBV18|once|TRBJ1-1
CASSPQGADTEAFF
TGTGCCAGCTCACCACAGGGAGCGGACACTGAAGCTTTCTTT
>-|TRBV5-6|-|TRBJ1-4
CASSLGRGAEKLFF
TGTGCCAGCAGCTTGGGGCGGGGAGCCGAAAAACTGTTTTTT